What follows are 30 T cell receptor beta chains derived from one specimen sequenced in a study of blood T cell repertoires in COVID-19. Sequencing was performed with immunoSEQ multiplex PCR; in TCRdb, only in-frame clones are kept and a portion is missing. The data hold about 180,000 clones, with around 80% observed a single time. Sequenced input: peripheral blood. The receptors originated from a woman aged 80 or over with COVID-19, enrolled during active disease.

The V call is TRBV9, the J call TRBJ2-3; TRBD2 might be the D (6 bases). V shed 0 bases and J shed 5 bases, with 13 bases lying between them. This CDR3 comprises 15 residues. CDR1 and CDR2 from the germline V gene are SGDLS and YYNGEE. The CDR3 DNA reads TGTGCCAGCAGCGTAGGTCATTCTAGCGAAGATACGCAGTATTTT. As protein: CASSVGHSSEDTQYF. Full variable domain (rest looked up from reference TRBV9 and TRBJ2-3): DSGVTQTPKHLITATGQRVTLRCSPRSGDLSVYWYQQSLDQGLQFLIQYYNGEERAKGNILERFSAQQFPDLHSELNLSSLELGDSALYFCASSVGHSSEDTQYFGPGTRLTVL.

The J gene is TRBJ1-5, the V gene TRBV20-1; D is unresolved. The CDR3 spans 14 residues. Deletions cut 3 bases from V and 6 bases from J, with 15 bases between. CDR1 is DFQATT, CDR2 SNEGSKA, per germline (reference sequence). CDR3 in DNA: TGCAGTGCTAGTTTGTCAGGTCGGATTCAGCCCCAGCATTTT. This translates into CSASLSGRIQPQHF.

DNA for the CDR3: TGTGCCATCAGTAGGGACAGGGGGCGCACAGATACGCAGTATTTT. Protein product: CAISRDRGRTDTQYF. V is TRBV10-3 and J is TRBJ2-3, with 12 bases that match TRBD1. This CDR3 region has 15 residues. Losses at the gene ends were 5 bases for V and 1 base for J; bases not matched to a gene: 1. Germline CDR1 and CDR2: ENHRY and SYGVKD.

V is TRBV19 and J is TRBJ1-6, with a weak D call TRBD1 (5 bases). This CDR3 has 15 residues. The germline V gene encodes CDR1 LNHDA and CDR2 SQIVND (reference sequence). Trimming removed 7 bases from V and 7 bases from J, with 17 bases in between. The CDR3 nucleotides are TGTGCCAGTACTCAAAAGGGTCGGGGGAATTCACCCCTCCACTTT. This encodes CASTQKGRGNSPLHF.

This clone turned up a few times. The V and J genes are TRBV21-1 and TRBJ1-6. TRBV21-1 is labeled a pseudogene. The CDR3 is made up of 15 amino acids. The CDR3 is CASTQGRAYNSPLHF. CDR3 bases: TGTGCCAGCACCCAGGGGAGGGCCTATAATTCACCCCTCCACTTT.

This clone was detected a few times. V is TRBV6-5 and J is TRBJ2-2; D is perhaps TRBD1 (6 bases). The CDR3 spans 13 residues. Germline V lookup: CDR1 MNHEY, CDR2 SVGAGI. Trimming removed 4 bases from V and 9 bases from J, with 12 bases in between. CDR3 coding DNA: TGTGCCAGCAGTTTACAGGGTCCGTGGGAGCTGTTTTTT. Encoded protein: CASSLQGPWELFF.

For the CDR3, the DNA is TGTGCCAGTAGTAAGGACTATTCCGGCTACAATGAGCAGTTCTTC. Amino acids: CASSKDYSGYNEQFF. This chain links TRBV19 with TRBJ2-1; D possibly corresponds to TRBD2 (6 bases). V was clipped by 4 bases and J by 3 bases, with 13 bases between them. The CDR3 contains 15 residues. Per the germline V gene, CDR1 is LNHDA and CDR2 is SQIVND (reference sequence). Full variable domain (rest looked up from reference TRBV19 and TRBJ2-1): DGGITQSPKYLFRKEGQNVTLSCEQNLNHDAMYWYRQDPGQGLRLIYYSQIVNDFQKGDIAEGYSVSREKKESFPLTVTSAQKNPTAFYLCASSKDYSGYNEQFFGPGTRLTVL.

The chain has TRBV28 and TRBJ1-5, with 9 bases that match TRBD1. The junction had 3 bases not matched to a gene; V was cut back by 3 bases and J by 3 bases. The CDR3 has 15 amino acids. In germline, CDR1 is MDHEN, CDR2 SYDVKM. CDR3 DNA: TGTGCCAGCAGTTTTGGGGACAGGGACAATCAGCCCCAGCATTTT. This sequence encodes CASSFGDRDNQPQHF.

This clone was found a few times. V is TRBV19 and J is TRBJ1-5; 8 positions match TRBD1. CDR3 length: 13 residues. V dropped 5 bases and J dropped 9; count of bases not matched to a gene: 6. Germline assignment: CDR1 LNHDA and CDR2 SQIVND (reference sequence). CDR3 bases: TGTGCCAGTAGTTCGACAGGGGCCTGGCCCCAGCATTTT. Protein sequence: CASSSTGAWPQHF.

This clone was detected only once. The chain links TRBV6-1 to TRBJ2-2; possibly TRBD1 for D (5 bases). The germline V and J ends were trimmed by 4 bases and 1 base, with 13 bases remaining between them. The CDR3 sequence is 16 residues long. Germline V lookup: CDR1 MNHNS, CDR2 SASEGT. CDR3 in DNA: TGTGCCAGCAGTGCCCAAACAGGACGGAACACCGGGGAGCTGTTTTTT. It translates to CASSAQTGRNTGELFF.

A note on this clone: Within the sample, other DNA sequences also encode this same CDR3. The chain combines TRBV6-5 with TRBJ1-3; D uncertain. V was trimmed by 5 bases and J by 3 bases, leaving 8 bases between them. The CDR3 is made up of 13 amino acids. CDR1 is MNHEY, CDR2 SVGAGI, per germline. CDR3 amino acids: CASSRGSGNTIYF. Written as DNA, the CDR3 is TGTGCCAGCAGTCGCGGGAGTGGAAACACCATATATTTT.

This clone was recorded only once. V gene TRBV7-9 combines with J gene TRBJ1-2; possible D gene TRBD1, 5 bases. Trimming removed 4 bases from V and 4 bases from J, with 16 bases in between. The CDR3 is 15 amino acids. CDR1 and CDR2 from the germline V gene are SEHNR and FQNEAQ (reference sequence). The CDR3 reads CASSSTRDFSYGYTF. In DNA form, the CDR3 reads TGTGCCAGCAGCTCGACCAGGGATTTTAGCTATGGCTACACCTTC.

The V call is TRBV10-3, the J call TRBJ2-5; D might be TRBD2 (6 bases). The CDR3 has 15 residues. Germline V lookup: CDR1 ENHRY, CDR2 SYGVKD. Trimming took off 3 bases at V and 5 bases at J, with 16 bases between the two ends. CDR3 bases: TGTGCCATCAGTGACCGGGGGTCCCTAGATGAGACCCAGTACTTC. Translated, it gives CAISDRGSLDETQYF.

V is TRBV27 and J is TRBJ2-2; 7 nucleotides match TRBD2. This CDR3 comprises 15 residues. Trimming took 4 bases from V and 4 from J; bases not matched to a gene: 6. Looked up from germline, CDR1 is MNHEY and CDR2 is SMNVEV (reference sequence). CDR3 bases: TGTGCCAGCAGTTCACGGGGGAGGGGCACCGGGGAGCTGTTTTTT. The encoded protein is CASSSRGRGTGELFF.

The chain links TRBV12-3 or TRBV12-4 to TRBJ2-7; tentative D call: TRBD1 (5 bases). Trimming took 5 bases from V and 3 from J, leaving 8 bases between them. The CDR3 totals 12 residues. The DNA for the CDR3 is TGTGCCAGCAGTCGAGACAGCTACGAGCAGTACTTC. Protein sequence: CASSRDSYEQYF.

The J gene is TRBJ2-5, the V gene TRBV12-3 or TRBV12-4; tentatively, D is TRBD1 (5 bases). The CDR3 spans 13 residues. Trimming shortened V by 8 bases and J by 1 base, and 11 bases separated the two germline ends. This chain's CDR3 is CASSTDSQETQYF. The CDR3, as DNA: TGTGCCAGCTCAACCGACAGCCAAGAGACCCAGTACTTC.

The rearrangement joins TRBV5-1 to TRBJ2-4; weak D call: TRBD1 (5 bases). V shed 4 bases and J shed 6 bases, with 20 bases lying between them. CDR1 is SGHRS, CDR2 YFSETQ, per germline. The CDR3 has 16 amino acids. For the CDR3, the DNA is TGCGCCAGCAGCCCGACGTCAGGGATCTGGGGAAACATTCAGTACTTC. It encodes CASSPTSGIWGNIQYF.

J is TRBJ2-6 and V is TRBV29-1; D is unresolved. V lost 6 bases, J lost 2 bases, and 11 bases lay in between. Germline loops: CDR1 SQVTM, CDR2 ANQGSEA. This CDR3 is 14 amino acids long. The CDR3 nucleotides read TGCAGCGTCCCTGACATAACTGGGGCCAACGTCCTGACTTTC. Translating it yields CSVPDITGANVLTF.

This chain connects TRBV5-6 to TRBJ1-1; 9 nucleotides agree with TRBD1. The V gene's germline CDR1 is SGHDT and CDR2 YYEEEE. Trimming at V came to 6 bases and at J to 0 bases, leaving 6 bases not matched to a gene. The CDR3 has 15 residues. The CDR3 here is CASTFGTGMNTEAFF. The DNA of the CDR3 is TGTGCCAGCACCTTTGGGACAGGGATGAACACTGAAGCTTTCTTT.

This clone came up once. This chain connects TRBV7-2 to TRBJ1-2; D is possibly TRBD1 (6 bases). The germline gives CDR1 SGHTA, CDR2 FQGNSA. The V end lost 5 bases, the J end lost 5 bases, and 15 bases lay between the germline ends. The CDR3 contains 14 residues. The CDR3 loop reads CASSPSGGGYGYTF. CDR3 in DNA: TGTGCCAGCAGCCCTAGTGGGGGCGGATATGGCTACACCTTC.

The chain combines TRBV7-9 with TRBJ1-2, with 7 bases identical to TRBD1. V shed 8 bases and J 5 bases; nucleotides not matched to a gene: 8. The germline CDR1 and CDR2 sequences are SEHNR and FQNEAQ (reference sequence). The CDR3 is made up of 13 amino acids. The CDR3 nucleotides read TGTGCCAGCGGGGCAGGGGGAAGGTATGGCTACACCTTC. It encodes CASGAGGRYGYTF. Based on the CDR3 plus reference TRBV7-9 and TRBJ1-2, the full variable domain is DTGVSQNPRHKITKRGQNVTFRCDPISEHNRLYWYRQTLGQGPEFLTYFQNEAQLEKSRLLSDRFSAERPKGSFSTLEIQRTEQGDSAMYLCASGAGGRYGYTFGSGTRLTVV.

The gene calls are TRBV4-3 and TRBJ1-5; D not resolved. Trimming pared 4 bases from V and 3 bases from J, leaving 7 bases between. Germline CDR1 LGHNA, CDR2 YSLEER. This CDR3 is 13 amino acids long. DNA of the CDR3: TGCGCCAGCAGCCGAGTGGTCAATCAGCCCCAGCATTTT. Translation gives CASSRVVNQPQHF.

The rearrangement joins TRBV28 to TRBJ2-1; TRBD2 aligns across 10 bases. The CDR3 is made up of 15 amino acids. The trim removed 5 bases at V and 5 bases at J, leaving 6 bases unmatched. CDR1 and CDR2 (germline): MDHEN, SYDVKM. The CDR3 DNA reads as TGTGCCAGCAGTCCACTAGCGGGAAGAGACAATGAGCAGTTCTTC. Its protein is CASSPLAGRDNEQFF. Combining the CDR3 with reference TRBV28 and TRBJ2-1 gives the whole variable domain DVKVTQSSRYLVKRTGEKVFLECVQDMDHENMFWYRQDPGLGLRLIYFSYDVKMKEKGDIPEGYSVSREKKERFSLILESASTNQTSMYLCASSPLAGRDNEQFFGPGTRLTVL.

The rearrangement uses TRBV7-9 and TRBJ2-7, with 7 bases that match TRBD1. The CDR3 extends over 13 amino acids. V gave up 2 bases and J gave up 10 bases; unmatched junction bases: 8. Germline lookup yields CDR1 SEHNR and CDR2 FQNEAQ (reference sequence). The CDR3 DNA is TGTGCCAGCAGCTTACTGTTGGGGGACAGCCAGTACTTC. Its translation: CASSLLLGDSQYF.

There are a few counts of this clone. The CDR3: CASSSARGASSYNSPLHF. The CDR3 DNA reads as TGTGCCAGCAGCTCCGCGCGGGGGGCCAGCTCCTATAATTCACCCCTCCACTTT. The J gene is TRBJ1-6, the V gene TRBV7-8, with a possible D match to TRBD1 (6 bases). The CDR3 consists of 18 residues. The ends were cut back, 4 bases at V and 0 bases at J, with 16 bases in the middle. The V gene's germline CDR1 is SGHVS and CDR2 FQNEAQ.

This chain joins TRBV7-8 and TRBJ2-7; D remains ambiguous. Deletions cut 0 bases from V and 0 bases from J, with 3 bases between. The germline CDR1 and CDR2 sequences are SGHVS and FQNEAQ. This CDR3 is built from 13 residues. CDR3 loop: CASSLAISYEQYF. CDR3 DNA: TGTGCCAGCAGCTTAGCTATCTCCTACGAGCAGTACTTC.

The chain is built from TRBV6-2 or TRBV6-3 and TRBJ2-3, with D perhaps TRBD2 (6 bases). Trimming pared 5 bases from V and 13 bases from J, leaving 19 bases between. The CDR3 is made up of 13 amino acids. The germline gives CDR1 MNHEY, CDR2 SVGEGT. The CDR3 loop is CASSGSSRGGKYF. CDR3 nucleotide sequence: TGTGCCAGCAGTGGGTCCTCGCGGGGAGGAAAGTATTTT.

The chain links TRBV24-1 to TRBJ2-2, with TRBD1 matching over 7 bases. From germline, CDR1 is KGHDR and CDR2 SFDVKD. Losses at the gene ends were 3 bases for V and 4 bases for J; bases not matched to a gene: 4. This CDR3 has 15 residues. CDR3 DNA: TGTGCCACCAGTGATCAACGACAGGGCACCGGGGAGCTGTTTTTT. Amino acid sequence: CATSDQRQGTGELFF.

This clone was counted only a few times. The genes are TRBV24-1 and TRBJ1-5, with TRBD1 matching over 9 bases. In germline, CDR1 is KGHDR, CDR2 SFDVKD. The CDR3 extends over 16 amino acids. Trimming took 4 bases from V and 5 from J; bases not matched to a gene: 8. The DNA for the CDR3 is TGTGCCACCAGTGAGTCGGGACAGGGTGGCGATCAGCCCCAGCATTTT. Translated, it gives CATSESGQGGDQPQHF.

Only a few counts were recorded for this clone. The chain carries TRBV29-1 and TRBJ2-1; 9 bases are shared with TRBD2. V dropped 4 bases and J dropped 5; count of bases not matched to a gene: 3. Germline V gene data show CDR1 as SQVTM and CDR2 as ANQGSEA. The CDR3 length is 13 residues. CDR3 residues: CSVGLAGHNEQFF. In DNA form, the CDR3 reads TGCAGCGTTGGGCTAGCGGGGCACAATGAGCAGTTCTTC.